The source of this T cell receptor (beta chain) is a study of blood T cell repertoires in COVID-19. Per the authors' pipeline: Amplification of reference gene primers was used by the study to estimate nucleated cell counts. The assay was immunoSEQ multiplex PCR, and TCRdb's table has in-frame clones only and misses some. V and J calls and clone size are those listed in that table; D and trimming were worked out from the DNA. The sample has tens of thousands of clones; around 83% are singletons. The junction had 8 bases not matched to a gene; V was cut back by 2 bases and J by 5 bases. The CDR3 loop spans 15 amino acids. Germline CDR1 is SGHTA and CDR2 is FQGNSA.

This clonotype originated in a middle-aged man with acute or convalescent COVID-19. Specimen: peripheral blood. V is TRBV7-2 and J is TRBJ1-2; 7 nucleotides agree with TRBD1. In DNA, the CDR3 is TGTGCCAGCAGCTTAAGGGGGACAGAATCGTATGGCTACACCTTC. Translated: CASSLRGTESYGYTF.